These T cell receptor beta chains were read from a single sample in a study of Graves' ophthalmopathy and Graves' hyperthyroidism. TCRdb reprocessed the multiplex PCR reads with MiXCR, giving one entry per CDR3 protein. The sample holds about half a million distinct CDR3 sequences, over 13% seen once. What was sequenced was blood. These receptors all come from a woman aged 25 to 45 with Graves' ophthalmopathy. CDR3s include the opening cysteine and the closing phenylalanine or tryptophan. The D gene is left open where the match is weak. A clone size is listed for some rows: how often the clone was seen (once, few, many), or a class if it is expanded.

abundance: many
d_gene: -
v_gene: TRBV6-1
j_gene: TRBJ1-6
CDR3nt: TGTGCCAGCAGTCCCCCGACCTCCAATTCACCCCTCCACTTT
CDR3aa: CASSPPTSNSPLHF

abundance: many
d_gene: TRBD2
v_gene: TRBV19
j_gene: TRBJ2-7
CDR3nt: TGTGCCAGTAGCCCCGAACTAGCGGACTACGGCCACGAGCAGTACTTC
CDR3aa: CASSPELADYGHEQYF

abundance: many
d_gene: -
v_gene: TRBV6-1
j_gene: TRBJ1-1
CDR3nt: TGTGCCAGCATAAAACGGGACACTGAAGCTTTCTTT
CDR3aa: CASIKRDTEAFF

abundance: many
d_gene: -
v_gene: TRBV28
j_gene: TRBJ1-1
CDR3nt: TGTGCCAGCAGTTTAGTCCCAGCGAACACTGAAGCTTTCTTT
CDR3aa: CASSLVPANTEAFF

abundance: many
d_gene: -
v_gene: TRBV20-1
j_gene: TRBJ1-2
CDR3nt: TGCAGTGCCACCTTGGGGACATCGAACTATGGCTACACCTTC
CDR3aa: CSATLGTSNYGYTF

abundance: many
d_gene: -
v_gene: TRBV28
j_gene: TRBJ1-3
CDR3nt: TGTGCCAGCAGTTTGGTGCTTTCCTCTGGAAACACCATATATTTT
CDR3aa: CASSLVLSSGNTIYF

abundance: many
d_gene: TRBD1
v_gene: TRBV12-3/TRBV12-4
j_gene: TRBJ2-5
CDR3nt: TGTGCCAGCAGTTTTGGACAGGGGCTCCAAGAGACCCAGTACTTC
CDR3aa: CASSFGQGLQETQYF

abundance: many
d_gene: -
v_gene: TRBV2
j_gene: TRBJ2-5
CDR3nt: TGTGCCAGCAGTGTGGACGTCTACCAAGAGACCCAGTACTTC
CDR3aa: CASSVDVYQETQYF

abundance: -
d_gene: TRBD1
v_gene: TRBV9
j_gene: TRBJ2-7
CDR3nt: TGTGCCAGCAGCAACCGACAGGGGGGGAGGTACGAGCAGTACTTC
CDR3aa: CASSNRQGGRYEQYF

abundance: -
d_gene: -
v_gene: TRBV7-9
j_gene: TRBJ2-1
CDR3nt: TGTGCCAGCACCCCAAGGCAGCCGTCCTACAATGAGCAGTTCTTC
CDR3aa: CASTPRQPSYNEQFF

abundance: many
d_gene: -
v_gene: TRBV9
j_gene: TRBJ1-5
CDR3nt: TGTGCCAGCAGCCCACAGGCGGGGGAGAATCAGCCCCAGCATTTT
CDR3aa: CASSPQAGENQPQHF

abundance: few
d_gene: TRBD1
v_gene: TRBV15
j_gene: TRBJ2-2
CDR3nt: TGTGCCACCAGCAGCCTTGGACAGGGGGCGTCGAGGAACACCGGGGAGCTGTTTTTT
CDR3aa: CATSSLGQGASRNTGELFF

abundance: many
d_gene: -
v_gene: TRBV7-9
j_gene: TRBJ2-5
CDR3nt: TGTGCCAGCAACAGGGGCGGAGGGGAGACCCAGTACTTC
CDR3aa: CASNRGGGETQYF

abundance: many
d_gene: TRBD1
v_gene: TRBV29-1
j_gene: TRBJ2-7
CDR3nt: TGCAGCGTCGGTATCCGGGACAGGTTCTCCTACGAGCAGTACTTC
CDR3aa: CSVGIRDRFSYEQYF

abundance: many
d_gene: TRBD1
v_gene: TRBV19
j_gene: TRBJ1-1
CDR3nt: TGTGCCAGTAGTCGCTACAGGGGGAACACTGAAGCTTTCTTT
CDR3aa: CASSRYRGNTEAFF